Included here is one T cell receptor (beta chain) sequence, with context. Its antigen is not known. The CDR3 consists of 12 residues. Germline CDR1 LNHDA, CDR2 SQIVND (reference sequence). This specimen belongs to a study of cytomegalovirus exposure and HLA in healthy donors. Study-wide findings and caveats: Of the V segments, some could not be distinguished, including TRBV6-2 and TRBV6-3, and were excluded.

13 Jbeta primers and 60 Vbeta primers were used for the PCR. Libraries were prepared by immunoSEQ multiplex PCR; TCRdb keeps only in-frame clonotypes and omits some of them. The sample records approximately 100,000 clones, about 83% being singletons. The clonotype was recovered from a female donor in good health and CMV-seronegative. The chain recombines TRBV19 with TRBJ1-1, with TRBD1 matching over 7 bases. Sequenced sample: PBMCs. CDR3 in DNA: TGTGGGTCGGGACAGCCGAACACTGAAGCTTTCTTT. Translating gives CGSGQPNTEAFF.